This T cell receptor beta chain was captured in a study of OX40 agonist ivuxolimab in advanced cancers. Study-wide context: The drug used for patients, ivuxolimab, was an agonistic anti-OX40 (CD134) antibody. Past anti-PD-1, anti-PD-L1 or anti-CTLA-4 therapy was accepted, and approximately 40% had received some.

As to this clone: No antigen is known for it.

Only in-frame clones appear in the TCRdb table, and some are missing; sequencing was by immunoSEQ multiplex PCR. The profile shows 45,000 to 50,000 clones, 75% to 90% of them singletons. The CDR3 is 19 residues long. J gave up 2 bases and V 5 bases, and 14 bases lay outside the gene matches. In germline, CDR1 is LNHDA, CDR2 SQIVND (reference sequence). Regarding the study as a whole: The average count of expanded clones was higher among CD8+ T cells than among CD4+. It was also the case that some nonresponders had low normalized T-cell clonal expansion.

This clonotype was sampled from an adult with an advanced solid tumor such as melanoma, head and neck, liver or kidney cancer. The sample was CD4+ or CD8+ T cells sorted from blood, taken in a trial of the OX40 agonist ivuxolimab. The chain couples TRBV19 to TRBJ2-6; TRBD1 aligns across 8 bases. In DNA, the CDR3 is TGTGCCAGTAGTGGCTACCGGGACAGGCTAAGCGCTGGGGCCAACGTCCTGACTTTC. Protein: CASSGYRDRLSAGANVLTF.